One sample yielded the 8 T cell receptor beta chains listed below, sequenced in a study of Ad26.COV2.S vaccination and SARS-CoV-2 variants. The repertoire was sequenced with immunoSEQ multiplex PCR; TCRdb's copy has only in-frame clones and lacks some. The sample holds 300,000 to 450,000 clones; about 85% are singletons and the top ten take around 3.3%. Stated treatment: around 19 received Ad26.COV2.S at low or high dose, single or two shots; several received placebo; per-sample allocation not given. Sampling occurred on day 63 after the first vaccine or placebo injection. The sample in question was peripheral blood, obtained in a trial of Ad26.COV2.S vaccine versus placebo. The receptors shown here come from a person aged 18-65 years who received the Ad26.COV2.S COVID-19 vaccine or a placebo.

This clone has a single count. V and J are TRBV6-5 and TRBJ2-7; D call uncertain. Per the germline V gene, CDR1 is MNHEY and CDR2 is SVGAGI. Between the trimmed V and J ends, which lost 4 bases and 2 bases, there was a span of 9 bases. CDR3 length: 13 amino acids. DNA for the CDR3: TGTGCCAGCAGTTCGGGCAGAACCTACGAGCAGTACTTC. Translating it yields CASSSGRTYEQYF.

The genes are TRBV11-2 and TRBJ2-2; no reliable D call. This CDR3 is 14 amino acids long. Germline loops: CDR1 SGHAT, CDR2 FQNNGV. Trimming left V 2 bases short and J 5 bases short, with 9 bases between. The CDR3 here is CASSLQHRTGELFF. In nucleotides, the CDR3 is TGTGCCAGCAGCTTACAACACCGAACCGGGGAGCTGTTTTTT.

This sequence joins TRBV2 and TRBJ1-1, with TRBD1 as a possible D gene (5 bases). This CDR3 region has 12 residues. Germline values: CDR1 SNHLY, CDR2 FYNNEI. V lost 7 bases and J lost 6, with 12 bases in between. The DNA of the CDR3 is TGTGCCAGCACGGGCCCGGGGGCTGAAGCTTTCTTT. Translation: CASTGPGAEAFF.

The chain is built from TRBV4-1 and TRBJ1-2; the D is unclear. The length of the CDR3 is 17 residues. The germline CDR1 and CDR2 sequences are MGHRA and YSYEKL. V was trimmed by 3 bases and J by 5 bases, leaving 22 bases between them. The CDR3 bases are TGCGCCAGCAGCCACCATCAAACTCCGGGGTTACCTTATGGCTACACCTTC. Its translation: CASSHHQTPGLPYGYTF.

The table lists this clone with a count of one. The rearrangement joins TRBV5-1 to TRBJ2-6; D is unclear. CDR1 is SGHRS, CDR2 YFSETQ, per germline. With 0 bases removed from V and 4 bases from J, the gap between germline ends came to 11 bases. The CDR3 is 16 residues long. The CDR3 spells CASSLGVQEGANVLTF. As DNA, the CDR3 is TGCGCCAGCAGCTTGGGGGTCCAAGAAGGGGCCAACGTCCTGACTTTC.

The chain combines TRBV12-5 with TRBJ2-1; D may be TRBD1 (6 bases). The germline gives CDR1 LGHNT, CDR2 FRNRAP. V was shortened by 7 bases and J by 7 bases, with 14 bases between the two germline ends. This CDR3 is built from 13 residues. CDR3 bases: TGTGCTAGTGCCCTGACAGGTAGGAATGAGCAGTTCTTC. Translating it yields CASALTGRNEQFF.

The V and J genes are TRBV6-2 or TRBV6-3 and TRBJ1-6; TRBD1 aligns across 9 bases. CDR1 MNHEY and CDR2 SVGEGT come from the germline V gene. This CDR3 is built from 16 residues. The V and J ends lost 5 bases and 7 bases, in that order; junction bases with no gene match: 9. In DNA form, the CDR3 reads TGTGCCAGCAGTCCACACCGGGACAGGGAAAATTCACCCCTCCACTTT. Translating gives CASSPHRDRENSPLHF.

This clone has only one observation. CDR3 bases: TGTGCCAGCAGTGCGGGACAGGGGTTTTATAATTCACCCCTCCACTTT. This sequence encodes CASSAGQGFYNSPLHF. This chain connects TRBV6-1 to TRBJ1-6, with 10 bases fitting TRBD1. This CDR3 is built from 16 residues. Germline loops: CDR1 MNHNS, CDR2 SASEGT. The V gene end was trimmed by 4 bases and the J gene end by 4 bases; junction bases not matched to a gene: 4.